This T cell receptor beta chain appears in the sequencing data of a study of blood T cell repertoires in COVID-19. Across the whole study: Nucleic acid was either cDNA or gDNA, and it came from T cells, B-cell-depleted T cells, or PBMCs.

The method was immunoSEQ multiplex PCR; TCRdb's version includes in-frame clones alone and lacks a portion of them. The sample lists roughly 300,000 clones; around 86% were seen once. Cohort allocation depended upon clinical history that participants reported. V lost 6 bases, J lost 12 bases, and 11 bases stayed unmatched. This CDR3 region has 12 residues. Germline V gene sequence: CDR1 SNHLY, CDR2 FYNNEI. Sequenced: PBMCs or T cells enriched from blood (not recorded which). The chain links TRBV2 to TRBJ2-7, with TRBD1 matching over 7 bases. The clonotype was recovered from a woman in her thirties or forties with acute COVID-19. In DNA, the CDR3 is TGTGCCAGCAGCCCTACTCGACAGGGTTGGTACTTC. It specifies CASSPTRQGWYF.